Listed below are T cell receptor beta chains from one sample, sequenced in a study of monozygotic twins with inflammatory bowel disease. Using the 5' RACE reads, TCRdb records one entry per CDR3 protein without DNA. The sample table sets out roughly 330,000 distinct CDR3 sequences. Sequencing used blood. The receptors stem from a human donor with ulcerative colitis or Crohn's disease, or a healthy co-twin of an affected twin (not recorded which). Both conserved end residues are part of each CDR3.

V gene,J gene,CDR3 protein
TRBV20-1,TRBJ2-7,CSAPDRGSSYEQYF
TRBV19,TRBJ1-5,CTSSPRQEVSDQPQHF
TRBV5-1,TRBJ1-2,CASSLDGGSGYTF
TRBV12-3/TRBV12-4,TRBJ2-5,CASASGQETQYF
TRBV29-1,TRBJ2-2,CSVVGGSLLSTGELFF
TRBV19,TRBJ1-1,CAASARNTEAFF
TRBV30,TRBJ2-7,CARDSGGASYEQYF
TRBV7-2,TRBJ1-2,CASSSHRIVGYTF
TRBV7-9,TRBJ2-1,CASSFATVNEQFF
TRBV28,TRBJ2-1,CASSFPTSGRISGSYNEQFF
TRBV10-3,TRBJ2-7,CAIRADSYEQYF
TRBV6-2/TRBV6-3,TRBJ2-2,CASSYNLGTGELFF
TRBV6-4,TRBJ2-1,CASSVLAGDNEQFF
TRBV5-1,TRBJ2-1,CASHAGRLAGAYSYNEQFF
TRBV7-6,TRBJ2-5,CASSLRWTSGETQYF
TRBV11-2,TRBJ2-2,CASSLHPRQGGNTGELFF
TRBV20-1,TRBJ2-1,CSASHGRGWELSSYNEQFF
TRBV5-6,TRBJ2-1,CASSDRQAAGDYEQFF
TRBV20-1,TRBJ2-3,CSARESHTDTQYF
TRBV20-1,TRBJ2-3,CSGRTTSGITDTQYF
TRBV20-1,TRBJ1-1,CSARIQGSTEAIF
TRBV29-1,TRBJ2-1,CSVDTSGRNEQFF
TRBV12-3/TRBV12-4,TRBJ2-5,CASNYYSGRARETQYF
TRBV3-1,TRBJ1-2,CASSQGQGVGYTF
TRBV5-1,TRBJ2-1,CASSPRGPSSYNEQFF
TRBV29-1,TRBJ1-1,CSVAGATGAFF
TRBV19,TRBJ1-5,CASRGENQPQHF
TRBV20-1,TRBJ2-3,CSAGRDTSDTQYF
TRBV9,TRBJ2-1,CASSDAADHNEQFF
TRBV4-1,TRBJ1-5,CASSQEAPGGNQPQHF
TRBV12-3/TRBV12-4,TRBJ1-1,CASSPPSWFNTEAFF
TRBV18,TRBJ2-2,CASSGSRESGELFF
TRBV28,TRBJ1-1,CASSLDFRGREAFF
TRBV5-1,TRBJ1-1,CASSPVSNTEAFF
TRBV7-2,TRBJ1-5,CASSDGVFQPQHF
TRBV7-9,TRBJ2-3,CASSLRQPGGTDTQYF
TRBV5-1,TRBJ1-2,CASSLENSGVGGYTF
TRBV19,TRBJ1-5,CASSIYAGDNQPQHF
TRBV28,TRBJ1-5,CASSPLDRRDQPQHF
TRBV15,TRBJ2-5,CATSRGEKSKETQYF
TRBV18,TRBJ2-5,CASSPVSGSETQYF
TRBV5-5,TRBJ2-1,CASSSPEQDNEQFF
TRBV20-1,TRBJ2-7,CSALASEYEQYF
TRBV20-1,TRBJ1-5,CSAAPAGSNQPQHF
TRBV19,TRBJ2-1,CASSIEGDLHFSEQFF
TRBV12-3/TRBV12-4,TRBJ1-5,CASSFSGGNQPQHF
TRBV7-2,TRBJ1-6,CASSLGGAANSPLHF
TRBV14,TRBJ1-6,CASSQLTTGCSPLHF
TRBV28,TRBJ2-7,CASSTGTGGTYEQYF
TRBV18,TRBJ2-5,CASSPDRTETQYF
TRBV5-6,TRBJ2-5,CASSPDRRRARGLQETQYF
TRBV2,TRBJ2-5,CAGSGILGGETQYF